Included here is one T cell receptor (beta chain) sequence, with context. There is no known antigen for this receptor. Base qualities are missing; no much larger clone stands one base away. The data belong to a study of T cell repertoires in cytomegalovirus infection (dated by TCRdb to about 2019). With regard to the full study: Donor HLA type was relevant to the analysis, as public TCR beta signatures indicated carriage of CMV infection together with the matching HLA type. Study-wide conclusions, independent of this receptor: In both this cohort and an independent approximately 370-donor cohort, the cumulative frequency of public TCR beta family members distinguished carriers of CMV infection plus the relevant HLA type. The ex vivo response was dominated by HLA-C-restricted CMV-specific TCR beta clonotypes, which also provided the single most frequent clonotype in two of eight donors.

The run used an Illumina HiSeq 1500. TCRdb reanalyzed the raw reads on its own, using fastp at Q25 for trimming and MiXCR for clone calling, and kept in-frame beta chains. Here each entry gathers all rows of one CDR3 protein and keeps the most common genes and DNA. This sample comprises around 180,000 distinct CDR3 sequences, approximately 30% of them detected only once. The ten largest clonotypes hold roughly 32% of the sample. The sequence came from a human donor in good health (CMV status not recorded). Some clones in this sample may be carry-over from other donors' samples. Sample: PBMCs.

For the CDR3, the sequence is CASSDSTGYRSSGNTIYF. At the DNA level, the sequence is TGTGCCAGCAGCGACTCGACAGGCTATCGAAGCTCTGGAAACACCATATATTTT. The chain links TRBV25-1 with TRBJ1-3; 6 matching bases give a weak D call of TRBD1. V loses 6 bases, J loses 0 bases, and the germline ends lie 21 bases apart. CDR1 and CDR2 are read off the germline V gene as MGHDK and SYGVNS. Including the terminal cysteine and phenylalanine, the CDR3 comprises 18 residues. Only the CDR3 part of the read is kept: 54 bases, read in frame from the first base.